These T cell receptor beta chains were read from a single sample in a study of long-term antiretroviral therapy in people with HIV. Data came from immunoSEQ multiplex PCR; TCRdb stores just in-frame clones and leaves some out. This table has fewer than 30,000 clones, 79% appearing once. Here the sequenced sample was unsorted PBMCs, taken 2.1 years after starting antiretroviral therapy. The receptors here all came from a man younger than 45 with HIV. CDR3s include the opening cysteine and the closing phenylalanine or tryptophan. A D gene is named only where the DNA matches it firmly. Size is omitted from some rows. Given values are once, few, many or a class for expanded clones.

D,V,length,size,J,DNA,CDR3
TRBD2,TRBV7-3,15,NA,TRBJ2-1,TGTGCCAGCAGCTCTAGCGGGGGGCGAGTCAATGAGCAGTTCTTC,CASSSSGGRVNEQFF
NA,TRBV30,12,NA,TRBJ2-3,TGTGCCTGGGGGGATAGCACAGATACGCAGTATTTT,CAWGDSTDTQYF
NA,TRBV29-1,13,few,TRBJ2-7,TGCAGCGTTGAATCGGACCGAAACTACGAGCAGTACTTC,CSVESDRNYEQYF
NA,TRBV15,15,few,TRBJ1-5,TGTGCCACCAGCAGAGATCGAGGGGCGGGGCAGCCCCAGCATTTT,CATSRDRGAGQPQHF
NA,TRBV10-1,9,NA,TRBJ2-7,TGCGCCAGCAGAAACGAGCAGTACTTC,CASRNEQYF
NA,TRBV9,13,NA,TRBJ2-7,TGTGCCAGCAGCGCGACTAGTTCGAACGAGCAGTACTTC,CASSATSSNEQYF
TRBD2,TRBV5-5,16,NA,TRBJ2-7,TGTGCCAGCAGCCCGGGGGGACTAGCGGTCTTCTACGAGCAGTACTTC,CASSPGGLAVFYEQYF
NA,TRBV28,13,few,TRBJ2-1,TGTGCCAGCAGTTCGGGACTGACCAATGAGCAGTTCTTC,CASSSGLTNEQFF
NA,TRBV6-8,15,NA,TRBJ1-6,TGTGCCACCAAGACTCCAACGGAGAATAATTCACCCCTCCACTTT,CATKTPTENNSPLHF
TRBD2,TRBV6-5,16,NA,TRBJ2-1,TGTGCCAGCAGTTACCTACTAGCGGGAGTGTACAATGAGCAGTTCTTC,CASSYLLAGVYNEQFF
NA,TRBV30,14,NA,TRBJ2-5,TGTGCCTGGAGTCCCGGGGACATCCAAGAGACCCAGTACTTC,CAWSPGDIQETQYF
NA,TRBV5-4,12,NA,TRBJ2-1,TGTGCCAGTGTACTCGGGGCGGGTGAGCAGTTCTTC,CASVLGAGEQFF
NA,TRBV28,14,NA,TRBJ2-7,TGTGCCAGCAGTTCACAGGGACTCCGCTACGAGCAGTACTTC,CASSSQGLRYEQYF
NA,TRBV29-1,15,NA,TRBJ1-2,TGCAGCGCTGGGAGCGTTTCCGGGGGTAACTATGGCTACACCTTC,CSAGSVSGGNYGYTF
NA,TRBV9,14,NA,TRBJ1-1,TGTGCCAGCAGCGAGATCACTCCGAACACTGAAGCTTTCTTT,CASSEITPNTEAFF
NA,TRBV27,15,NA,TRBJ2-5,TGTGCCAGCAGTTCCCTCGGCCTACTCCAAGAGACCCAGTACTTC,CASSSLGLLQETQYF
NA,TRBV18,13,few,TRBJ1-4,TGTGCCAGCTCACCGGGGGTACGGGAAAAACTGTTTTTT,CASSPGVREKLFF
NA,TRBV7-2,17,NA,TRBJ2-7,TGTGCCAGCAGCTTAGCCCCGGGAGGAGGAGGGGGCTACGAGCAGTACTTC,CASSLAPGGGGGYEQYF
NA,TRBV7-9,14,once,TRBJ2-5,TGTGCCAGCTCAAGGGCGGGGTATGGGGAGACCCAGTACTTC,CASSRAGYGETQYF
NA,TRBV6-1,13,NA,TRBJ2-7,TGTGCCAGCAGTTCGGGAACCTTAAGAGAGCAGTACTTC,CASSSGTLREQYF
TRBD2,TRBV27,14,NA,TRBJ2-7,TGTGCCAGCAGTTTATCGCGGGGGGCCTACGAGCAGTACTTC,CASSLSRGAYEQYF
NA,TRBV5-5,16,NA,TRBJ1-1,TGTGCCAGCAGCTTGGAAGGGGGAGCCTTGAACACTGAAGCTTTCTTT,CASSLEGGALNTEAFF
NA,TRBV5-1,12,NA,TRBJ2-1,TGCGCCAGCAGTCTGACTGGCAATGAGCAGTTCTTC,CASSLTGNEQFF
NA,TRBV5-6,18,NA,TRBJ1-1,TGTGCCAGCAGCTTGACTGACAGGCAGCATTATTTGAACACTGAAGCTTTCTTT,CASSLTDRQHYLNTEAFF
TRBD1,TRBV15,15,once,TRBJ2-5,TGTGCCACCAGAGAGGACAGGGCTCGACAGGGGACCCAGTACTTC,CATREDRARQGTQYF
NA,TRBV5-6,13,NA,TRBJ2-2,TGTGCCAGCAGCTTCCCCAACACCGGGGAGCTGTTTTTT,CASSFPNTGELFF
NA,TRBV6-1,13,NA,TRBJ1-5,TGTGCCAGCGGGCGGGGGGGGAATCAGCCCCAGCATTTT,CASGRGGNQPQHF
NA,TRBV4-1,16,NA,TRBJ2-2,TGCGCCAGCAGCCCCTCATCGGGGGGCCAAACCGGGGAGCTGTTTTTT,CASSPSSGGQTGELFF
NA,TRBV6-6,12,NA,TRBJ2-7,TGTGCCAGCAGTTACTCTTTGTACGAGCAGTACTTC,CASSYSLYEQYF
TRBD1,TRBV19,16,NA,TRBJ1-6,TGTGCCAGTAGTATAAAGGGGGCCGGTCGCTTGGAGGCCCTCCACTTT,CASSIKGAGRLEALHF
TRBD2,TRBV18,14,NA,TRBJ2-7,TGTGCCAGCTCATTGACTAGCGGGAGGGACGAGCAGTACTTC,CASSLTSGRDEQYF
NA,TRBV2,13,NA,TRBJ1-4,TGTGCCAGTACAACGGCCGTTAATGAAAAACTGTTTTTT,CASTTAVNEKLFF
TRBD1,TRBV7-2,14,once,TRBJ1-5,TGTGCCAGCAGGCCGACAGGGGGAAATCAGCCCCAGCATTTT,CASRPTGGNQPQHF
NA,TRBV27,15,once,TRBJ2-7,TGTGCCAGCAGTTTAAGGGAACCAGTAATCTACGAGCAGTACTTC,CASSLREPVIYEQYF
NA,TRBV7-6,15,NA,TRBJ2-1,TGTGCCAGCAGCTTTGCCGAGACAGCTAGCAATGAGCAGTTCTTC,CASSFAETASNEQFF
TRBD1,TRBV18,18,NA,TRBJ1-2,TGTGCCAGCTCACCACTAAACCAGAGGGTGGGACAGACTCATGGCTACACCTTC,CASSPLNQRVGQTHGYTF
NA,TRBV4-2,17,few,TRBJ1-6,TGTGCCAGCAGCCAAGTCAGCGCCGGACCGAATAATTCACCCCTCCACTTT,CASSQVSAGPNNSPLHF
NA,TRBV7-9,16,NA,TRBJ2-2,TGTGCCAGCATGCCTGGGACAGTCGGGAGGACCGGGGAGCTGTTTTTT,CASMPGTVGRTGELFF
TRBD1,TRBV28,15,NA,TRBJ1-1,TGTGCCAGCAGTTTAACAGGGGGTTGGAGCACTGAAGCTTTCTTT,CASSLTGGWSTEAFF
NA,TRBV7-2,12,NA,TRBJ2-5,TGTGCCAGCAGCCGGATTGATGGGACCCAGTACTTC,CASSRIDGTQYF
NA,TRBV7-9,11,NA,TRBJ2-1,TGTGCCAGCAGCCGTTACAATGAGCAGTTCTTC,CASSRYNEQFF
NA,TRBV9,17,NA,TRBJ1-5,TGTGCCAGCAGCGCGGGAACAGGGCGATTTGGCAATCAGCCCCAGCATTTT,CASSAGTGRFGNQPQHF
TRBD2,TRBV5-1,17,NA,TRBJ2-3,TGCGCCAGCAGCCCCGGACTAGCCGGCCTTACTTCAGATACGCAGTATTTT,CASSPGLAGLTSDTQYF
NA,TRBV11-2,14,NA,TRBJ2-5,TGTGCCAGCAGCTTAGTCGGGACTCCAGAGACCCAGTACTTC,CASSLVGTPETQYF